These T cell receptor beta chains were read from a single sample in a study of identifying expanded T cells in peripheral blood. TCRdb's copy holds only in-frame clones and misses some; the assay was immunoSEQ multiplex PCR. The table shows approximately 110,000 clones, with around 89% occurring only once. The sequenced sample consisted of blood. The receptors derive from a person aged 18 to 75 in good health. The CDR3 runs from the conserved cysteine through the conserved F or W. The order of the fields is J gene, V gene, CDR3 length, CDR3 protein.

J: TRBJ2-2; V: TRBV11-2; length: 14; CDR3: CASSLKGGAGELFF
J: TRBJ1-6; V: TRBV4-3; length: 18; CDR3: CASSQGAWKSSYNSPLHF
J: TRBJ1-2; V: TRBV27; length: 14; CDR3: CASSLAGTVRGYTF
J: TRBJ2-7; V: TRBV11-3; length: 13; CDR3: CASSAEQGSEQYF
J: TRBJ1-5; V: TRBV6-1; length: 14; CDR3: CASSFTGSNQPQHF
J: TRBJ2-3; V: TRBV7-2; length: 17; CDR3: CASSLVGSGSYTDTQYF
J: TRBJ1-1; V: TRBV5-1; length: 14; CDR3: CASSTAGVNTEAFF
J: TRBJ2-7; V: TRBV6-5; length: 13; CDR3: CASTRADFYEQYF
J: TRBJ1-1; V: TRBV18; length: 13; CDR3: CASFYYRDTEAFF
J: TRBJ1-2; V: TRBV29-1; length: 13; CDR3: CSVAGGGYYGYTF
J: TRBJ2-2; V: TRBV7-2; length: 16; CDR3: CASSLLAGGVAGELFF
J: TRBJ1-1; V: TRBV6-5; length: 12; CDR3: CASGQDWTEAFF
J: TRBJ2-3; V: TRBV10-3; length: 15; CDR3: CAISESRGGADTQYF
J: TRBJ2-1; V: TRBV13; length: 19; CDR3: CASSLRLFALAGGNNEQFF
J: TRBJ1-1; V: TRBV7-2; length: 15; CDR3: CASSPREWASTEAFF
J: TRBJ1-4; V: TRBV5-6; length: 17; CDR3: CASSLIGGAGANEKLFF
J: TRBJ1-1; V: TRBV18; length: 15; CDR3: CASSPPNPRDTEAFF
J: TRBJ1-5; V: TRBV19; length: 14; CDR3: CASSPPGRNQPQHF
J: TRBJ2-1; V: TRBV2; length: 15; CDR3: CAIPLGGAAYNEQFF
J: TRBJ2-7; V: TRBV7-9; length: 14; CDR3: CATRQTGRSYEQYF
J: TRBJ2-1; V: TRBV11-3; length: 17; CDR3: CASSVTGPGQGKNEQFF
J: TRBJ2-3; V: TRBV30; length: 13; CDR3: CAWSVHGTDTQYF